These 22 T cell receptor beta chains were all obtained from the same sample, sequenced in a study of molecular identifiers for immune sequencing clone quantification. TCRdb reprocessed the PCR reads via MiXCR and lists one record per CDR3 protein. The data show around 480,000 distinct CDR3 sequences, around a fifth seen once. The sequenced sample was naive CD8+ T cells from blood, with Jurkat cell RNA spiked in. Subset meaning: FACS-sorted CD8+CD4-CCR7+CD45RA+ naive T cells. The receptors come from a human donor in good health. Some libraries in this study had Jurkat cell RNA spiked in.

The V and J genes are TRBV28 and TRBJ2-2; 14 bases map to TRBD2. The CDR3 has 18 amino acids. Unmatched junction bases numbered 12, after V lost 6 bases and J lost 6 bases. Germline V gene sequence: CDR1 MDHEN, CDR2 SYDVKM. The CDR3, as DNA: TGTGCCAGCAGACCTCAACTGTGGACTAGCGGGAGGTCCGGGGAGCTGTTTTTT. Translation: CASRPQLWTSGRSGELFF.

The rearrangement joins TRBV6-5 to TRBJ2-1, with D possibly matching TRBD2 (7 bases). V shed 2 bases and J shed 6 bases, with 14 bases lying between them. This CDR3 comprises 15 residues. Germline V gene lookup returns CDR1 MNHEY and CDR2 SVGAGI. The CDR3 region is CASSYGGASRNEQFF. The CDR3 DNA reads TGTGCCAGCAGTTACGGGGGGGCTAGTCGCAATGAGCAGTTCTTC.

This clonotype turned up a few times. V usage is TRBV7-9 and J usage is TRBJ2-7, with 7 bases identical to TRBD1. V gave up 1 base and J gave up 5 bases; unmatched junction bases: 5. The CDR3 sequence is 14 residues long. Germline assignment: CDR1 SEHNR and CDR2 FQNEAQ (reference sequence). The CDR3 sequence: CASSLGPRGNEQYF. DNA for the CDR3: TGTGCCAGCAGCTTAGGCCCCAGGGGGAACGAGCAGTACTTC.

A word on this clonotype: Given a much more abundant clone one base away, this may be a read error. J is TRBJ2-7 and V is TRBV4-1; D ambiguous. The length of the CDR3 is 15 residues. The germline gives CDR1 MGHRA, CDR2 YSYEKL. The CDR3 spells CANSLEQAETYEQYF. CDR3 coding DNA: TGCGCCAACAGCCTAGAGCAGGCCGAAACCTACGAGCAGTACTTC.

Concerning this clonotype: This clone may be a read error of a much larger clone one base away. The genes are TRBV12-3 or TRBV12-4 and TRBJ2-3; no reliable D call. The end of the DNA is better explained by TRBJ1-5, so the J call may be wrong. This CDR3 comprises 14 residues. CDR3 nucleotides: TGTGCCAGCAGTCTACCCGGGAGGCGAGATACGCAGCATTTT. As protein: CASSLPGRRDTQHF.

This clonotype was seen ten or more times. Written as DNA, the CDR3 is TGTGCCAGCAGCCTGAATTGGGGACAGGGTAAAGAGACCCAGTACTTC. It codes for CASSLNWGQGKETQYF. The chain has TRBV7-6 and TRBJ2-5; TRBD1 matches 9 bases. The V gene end was trimmed by 5 bases and the J gene end by 3 bases; junction bases not matched to a gene: 10. CDR1 is SGHVS, CDR2 FNYEAQ, per germline. The CDR3 is 16 amino acids.

This clonotype was recorded a few times. The chain joins TRBV6-5 to TRBJ2-7; a weak D match, TRBD2 (6 bases). There are 14 residues in the CDR3. The germline V gene encodes CDR1 MNHEY and CDR2 SVGAGI. V was clipped by 2 bases and J by 1 base, with 9 bases between them. The CDR3 nucleotides read TGTGCCAGCAGTTACGGGGACTTTTCCTACGAGCAGTACTTC. Amino acid sequence: CASSYGDFSYEQYF.

With respect to this clonotype: This could be a read error, since a much larger clone is one nucleotide away. The rearrangement uses TRBV7-9 and TRBJ1-1, with D uncertain. Germline V lookup: CDR1 SEHNR, CDR2 FQNEAQ (reference sequence). The V end was cut by 5 bases, the J end by 2 bases, with 15 bases between. CDR3 length: 15 residues. DNA of the CDR3: TGTGCCAGCAGCGAATATGTCGCCGCTAACACTGAAGCTTTCTTT. Translated: CASSEYVAANTEAFF.

V and J are TRBV28 and TRBJ2-7; TRBD2 might be the D (5 bases). The CDR3 runs 15 residues. Germline-derived CDR1 and CDR2 are MDHEN and SYDVKM. Between the trimmed V and J ends, which lost 6 bases and 3 bases, there was a span of 18 bases. The CDR3 nucleotides are TGTGCCAGCAGCCTGGCTAGAGGGAGTAACTACGAGCAGTACTTC. As protein: CASSLARGSNYEQYF.

V is TRBV30 and J is TRBJ1-1; no clear D gene. Germline CDR1 GTSNPN, CDR2 SVGIG (reference sequence). This CDR3 spans 11 amino acids. The V and J ends lost 2 bases and 1 base respectively, with 2 bases between them. The CDR3 DNA follows: TGTGCCTGGAGTTGGAACACTGAAGCTTTCTTT. This translates into CAWSWNTEAFF.

This chain links TRBV4-1 with TRBJ2-7; D gene unclear. CDR1 MGHRA and CDR2 YSYEKL come from the germline V gene. V lost 0 bases to trimming and J lost 2 bases, with 11 bases between them. This CDR3 contains 15 residues. The CDR3, as DNA: TGCGCCAGCAGCCAAGAGGCGGTCGGAACCTACGAGCAGTACTTC. It encodes CASSQEAVGTYEQYF.

V gene TRBV7-9 combines with J gene TRBJ2-5; D may be TRBD2 (6 bases). CDR1 and CDR2 (germline): SEHNR, FQNEAQ (reference sequence). The CDR3 totals 15 residues. The V and J ends lost 4 bases and 2 bases respectively, with 14 bases between them. The CDR3 DNA sequence: TGTGCCAGCAGCTCCGGCCGGGACTTACAAGAGACCCAGTACTTC. The encoded protein is CASSSGRDLQETQYF.

This clonotype was seen many times. The V call is TRBV7-2, the J call TRBJ2-7; no clear D. Trimming cost V 2 bases and J 4 bases, with 6 bases left between them. The CDR3 has 12 residues. Germline CDR1 and CDR2: SGHTA and FQGNSA. The DNA of the CDR3 is TGTGCCAGCAGCTTAAATTTATACGAGCAGTACTTC. Translated, it gives CASSLNLYEQYF.

On this clonotype: Just one base apart from a much larger clone, this may be a read error. Here the CDR3 DNA reads TGTGCCTGCAGTTTAAGGGTTCGGCTAGCGGAGCAGTACTTC. It is translated as CACSLRVRLAEQYF. The chain combines TRBV28 with TRBJ2-7; perhaps TRBD2 as D (6 bases). CDR1 and CDR2 (germline): MDHEN, SYDVKM. This CDR3 comprises 14 residues.

V gene TRBV5-1 combines with J gene TRBJ2-3; the D gene is possibly TRBD2 (6 bases). V lost 2 bases to trimming and J lost 4 bases, with 14 bases between them. Looked up from germline, CDR1 is SGHRS and CDR2 is YFSETQ. The CDR3 spans 15 residues. The CDR3 region is CASSFGPGEADTQYF. For the CDR3, the DNA is TGCGCCAGCAGCTTCGGTCCGGGAGAAGCAGATACGCAGTATTTT.

CDR3 loop: CASSKTGVEAFF. The CDR3 DNA follows: TGTGCCAGCAGCAAAACAGGGGTTGAAGCTTTCTTT. The chain couples TRBV5-4 to TRBJ1-1, with TRBD1 identical over 7 bases. Germline CDR1 and CDR2: SGHNT and YYREEE (reference sequence). V lost 4 bases to trimming and J lost 7 bases; unmatched junction nucleotides: 4. The CDR3 has 12 residues.

This clonotype was seen more than once but under ten times. The rearrangement uses TRBV4-2 and TRBJ2-7, with TRBD2 identical over 10 bases. V shed 0 bases, J shed 5 bases, and the junction held 7 bases outside the gene matches. This CDR3 has 16 residues. Looked up from germline, CDR1 is LGHNA and CDR2 is YNFKEQ. Here the CDR3 reads CASSQETAGGRDEQYF. The CDR3 coding sequence is TGTGCCAGCAGCCAAGAAACAGCGGGAGGGCGCGACGAGCAGTACTTC.

Notes on this clonotype: A junction end diverges from the germline sequence, so it may reflect a read error. The chain couples TRBV11-2 to TRBJ2-3, with 8 bases matching TRBD2. The germline V gene has CDR1 SGHAT and CDR2 FQNNGV. This CDR3 is 17 amino acids long. The CDR3 DNA reads TGTGCCAGCAGCTTGTTAGCGGGACGATTTACGACAGATACGCACTATTTT. This translates into CASSLLAGRFTTDTHYF.

This clonotype was found many times. This rearrangement joins TRBV7-9 to TRBJ1-1, with TRBD1 identical over 9 bases. This CDR3 contains 15 residues. V lost 5 bases to trimming and J lost 5 bases; unmatched junction nucleotides: 9. From germline, CDR1 is SEHNR and CDR2 FQNEAQ (reference sequence). CDR3 in amino acids: CASSVNRGRETEAFF. The CDR3 DNA reads as TGTGCCAGCAGCGTAAACAGGGGGCGTGAAACTGAAGCTTTCTTT. The entire variable domain, with the rest obtained from reference TRBV7-9 and TRBJ1-1, is as follows: DTGVSQNPRHKITKRGQNVTFRCDPISEHNRLYWYRQTLGQGPEFLTYFQNEAQLEKSRLLSDRFSAERPKGSFSTLEIQRTEQGDSAMYLCASSVNRGRETEAFFGQGTRLTVV.

On this clonotype: This sequence may be a read error, since a much larger clone differs from it by one base. This chain links TRBV2 with TRBJ1-5; 9 positions agree with TRBD1. The J call is doubtful: the DNA matches TRBJ2-3 better. The CDR3 loop spans 17 amino acids. The germline CDR1 and CDR2 sequences are SNHLY and FYNNEI. CDR3 in DNA: TGTGCCAGCAGTAGGACAGGGGAGAGATATAGCAATCAGCCCCAGTATTTT. Its translation is CASSRTGERYSNQPQYF.

The chain is built from TRBV5-3 and TRBJ2-1; TRBD2 matches 7 bases. TRBV5-3 belongs to the ORF category, with a function that is uncertain. The CDR3 consists of 16 residues. V was clipped by 8 bases and J by 0 bases; unmatched bases: 11. In DNA, the CDR3 is TGTGCCAGCGGCTTGGTTACGGGAGGCTCCTACAATGAGCAGTTCTTC. Residues: CASGLVTGGSYNEQFF.

This clonotype was seen repeatedly, ten times or more. V and J are TRBV19 and TRBJ2-6; TRBD1 is a possible D gene (6 bases). V shed 3 bases and J shed 11 bases, with 20 bases lying between them. The CDR3 contains 16 residues. Germline CDR1 and CDR2: LNHDA and SQIVND (reference sequence). This CDR3 reads CASSIPPQGLFDVLTF. CDR3 DNA: TGTGCCAGTAGTATCCCCCCCCAGGGGCTGTTCGACGTCCTGACTTTC.